Listed below are T cell receptor beta chains from one sample, sequenced in a study of blood T cell repertoires in COVID-19. Using immunoSEQ multiplex PCR, the repertoire was profiled, and TCRdb retains in-frame clones only, with some absent. The data show some 340,000 clones, 85% seen once. The sample consisted of peripheral blood. The origin of the receptors is a woman aged 18-29 years with acute or convalescent COVID-19. Each CDR3 is given with its conserved first and last residue. The D gene is left open where the match is weak. The listing skips clone size in some rows; elsewhere it reads once, few, many or a size class.

CDR3aa	CDR3nt	v_gene	d_gene	j_gene	abundance
CASRSREKVTQYF	TGTGCCAGCAGATCCCGGGAGAAGGTTACGCAGTATTTT	TRBV12-3/TRBV12-4	-	TRBJ2-3	few
CASSEAGGLAYGEQYF	TGTGCCAGCTCAGAAGCGGGAGGACTAGCCTACGGCGAGCAGTACTTC	TRBV18	TRBD2	TRBJ2-7	-
CASSPAPTGYGYTF	TGTGCCAGCAGCCCAGCCCCGACGGGCTATGGCTACACCTTC	TRBV7-9	-	TRBJ1-2	-
CVGKQGMNTEAFF	TGTGTGGGAAAACAGGGAATGAACACTGAAGCTTTCTTT	TRBV6-5	-	TRBJ1-1	-
CASSLGTGTGMDEQFF	TGTGCCAGCAGCTTAGGTACCGGGACAGGGATGGATGAGCAGTTCTTC	TRBV13	TRBD1	TRBJ2-1	-
CATSPPLDRTEKLFF	TGTGCCACCTCCCCTCCTTTAGACAGGACGGAAAAACTGTTTTTT	TRBV19	-	TRBJ1-4	-
CASSYRVPNTGELFF	TGTGCCAGCAGTTACAGGGTCCCGAACACCGGGGAGCTGTTTTTT	TRBV11-2	-	TRBJ2-2	-
CASSLEQSISGNTIYF	TGTGCCAGCAGCTTAGAACAGTCGATCTCTGGAAACACCATATATTTT	TRBV7-9	-	TRBJ1-3	-
CASSINSLNTGELFF	TGTGCCAGCAGTATAAACTCCCTAAACACCGGGGAGCTGTTTTTT	TRBV7-2	-	TRBJ2-2	-
CASSSTGGAPFF	TGTGCCAGCAGTTCGACAGGGGGCGCGCCTTTCTTT	TRBV11-2	TRBD1	TRBJ1-1	-
CSASSGQGALREQYF	TGCAGTGCTAGTAGCGGACAGGGGGCCCTGAGGGAGCAGTACTTC	TRBV20-1	TRBD1	TRBJ2-7	-
CASSLYRGNEQFF	TGTGCCAGCAGCTTATATAGGGGTAATGAGCAGTTCTTC	TRBV11-1	-	TRBJ2-1	-
CASSLEWTSGVYNEQFF	TGTGCCAGCAGCTTAGAATGGACTAGCGGGGTCTACAATGAGCAGTTCTTC	TRBV11-2	TRBD2	TRBJ2-1	-
CASSPTGGSSGYTF	TGTGCCAGCAGCCCCACAGGGGGCTCCTCTGGCTACACCTTC	TRBV7-3	TRBD1	TRBJ1-2	-
CATSDPRVKGTDTQYF	TGTGCCACCAGTGATCCCAGGGTTAAGGGGACAGATACGCAGTATTTT	TRBV24-1	-	TRBJ2-3	-
CASSAQGGANEKLFF	TGTGCCAGCAGCGCCCAAGGAGGGGCTAATGAAAAACTGTTTTTT	TRBV9	-	TRBJ1-4	-
CARGQVRVNEKLFF	TGTGCCAGGGGACAGGTAAGGGTTAATGAAAAACTGTTTTTT	TRBV19	TRBD1	TRBJ1-4	-
CASSQRGGTEAFF	TGTGCCAGCAGCCAAAGGGGGGGAACTGAAGCTTTCTTT	TRBV3-1/TRBV3-2	-	TRBJ1-1	-
CASSQQERNSPLHF	TGCGCCAGCAGCCAACAGGAAAGAAATTCACCCCTCCACTTT	TRBV4-1	-	TRBJ1-6	-
CAISESEGRSYEQYF	TGTGCCATCAGTGAGTCGGAAGGGAGGTCCTACGAGCAGTACTTC	TRBV10-3	-	TRBJ2-7	-
CASSQGGSNTDTQYF	TGCGCCAGCAGCCAGGGGGGGAGCAACACAGATACGCAGTATTTT	TRBV4-1	TRBD2	TRBJ2-3	once
CASSLGRADTQYF	TGTGCCAGCAGCTTGGGGAGGGCGGATACGCAGTATTTT	TRBV7-2	TRBD2	TRBJ2-3	-
CASSPQGSNNSPLHF	TGTGCCAGCAGCCCACAGGGCTCTAATAATTCACCCCTCCACTTT	TRBV9	-	TRBJ1-6	-
CASSPGLAGPYEQYF	TGTGCCAGCAGCCCGGGACTAGCGGGTCCCTACGAGCAGTACTTC	TRBV6-5	TRBD2	TRBJ2-7	-
CASSSGTGPNSPLHF	TGTGCCAGCAGCTCCGGGACAGGGCCCAATTCACCCCTCCACTTT	TRBV11-2	TRBD1	TRBJ1-6	-
CASSHPTTTSTDTQYF	TGCGCCAGCAGCCACCCGACTACAACTAGCACAGATACGCAGTATTTT	TRBV4-1	-	TRBJ2-3	-
CASSELQGLAGGSYEQYF	TGCGCCAGCAGTGAGCTACAGGGACTAGCGGGAGGATCCTACGAGCAGTACTTC	TRBV10-1	TRBD2	TRBJ2-7	-
CASSSRDSYEQYF	TGTGCCAGTAGCTCCCGCGATTCCTACGAGCAGTACTTC	TRBV19	-	TRBJ2-7	-
CASSSGGVGGYTF	TGTGCCAGCAGTTCAGGGGGCGTAGGTGGCTACACCTTC	TRBV28	TRBD1	TRBJ1-2	-
CASSLAAGGTGELFF	TGTGCCAGCAGCTTAGCAGCGGGGGGCACCGGGGAGCTGTTTTTT	TRBV7-2	TRBD2	TRBJ2-2	-
CASSDRGPTYGYTF	TGTGCCAGCAGTGACAGGGGGCCAACCTATGGCTACACCTTC	TRBV6-1	TRBD1	TRBJ1-2	once
CASSVLTGVVETQYF	TGTGCCAGCAGCGTCCTGACAGGGGTTGTGGAGACCCAGTACTTC	TRBV9	TRBD1	TRBJ2-5	once
CASSYRTQGQRTEQYF	TGTGCCAGCAGTTACCGTACACAGGGGCAGCGGACCGAGCAGTACTTC	TRBV6-6	TRBD1	TRBJ2-7	-
CASNTGTGLRAFF	TGTGCCAGCAACACCGGGACAGGGTTGAGAGCTTTCTTT	TRBV6-5	TRBD1	TRBJ1-1	-
CASGDRVSYTF	TGTGCCAGCGGGGACAGGGTTAGCTACACCTTC	TRBV9	TRBD1	TRBJ1-2	-
CASSGQGNGYTF	TGTGCCAGCAGCGGACAGGGGAATGGCTACACCTTC	TRBV9	TRBD1	TRBJ1-2	-
CASRGGEFFHEQYF	TGTGCCAGCAGGGGGGGGGAGTTTTTCCACGAGCAGTACTTC	TRBV27	TRBD2	TRBJ2-7	-
CSVEAGNMNTEAFF	TGCAGCGTTGAGGCGGGGAATATGAACACTGAAGCTTTCTTT	TRBV29-1	-	TRBJ1-1	-
CATSALMTSEQYF	TGTGCCACCAGTGCCCTTATGACTAGCGAGCAGTACTTC	TRBV24-1	-	TRBJ2-7	-
CAGGGTGLYEQYF	TGTGCCGGCGGCGGGACAGGCCTCTACGAGCAGTACTTC	TRBV10-3	TRBD1	TRBJ2-7	few
CATSDPLANEQYF	TGTGCCACCAGTGACCCACTAGCGAACGAGCAGTACTTC	TRBV24-1	TRBD2	TRBJ2-7	-
CASSLDGRNTEAFF	TGTGCCAGCAGCTTGGACGGTAGGAACACTGAAGCTTTCTTT	TRBV5-5	-	TRBJ1-1	many
CASSSPGQGFQPQHF	TGTGCCAGTAGTAGCCCTGGACAGGGGTTTCAGCCCCAGCATTTT	TRBV19	TRBD1	TRBJ1-5	-
CASSQGTDTDTQYF	TGCGCCAGCAGCCAGGGGACAGACACAGATACGCAGTATTTT	TRBV5-1	TRBD1	TRBJ2-3	-
CASGQGYGYTF	TGTGCCAGCGGTCAGGGTTATGGCTACACCTTC	TRBV27	-	TRBJ1-2	-
CAWSPTGEAFF	TGTGCCTGGAGTCCGACAGGTGAAGCTTTCTTT	TRBV30	-	TRBJ1-1	-
CASRPRGGNEQFF	TGTGCCAGCCGCCCCCGGGGTGGGAATGAGCAGTTCTTC	TRBV5-6	-	TRBJ2-1	once
CASSGATSGGIYEQYF	TGTGCCAGCAGCGGAGCGACTAGCGGGGGGATCTACGAGCAGTACTTC	TRBV13	TRBD2	TRBJ2-7	-
CASSYYGGSGNTIYF	TGTGCCAGCAGTTACTACGGCGGCTCTGGAAACACCATATATTTT	TRBV6-6	-	TRBJ1-3	-
CASQQEYNSPLHF	TGTGCCAGCCAACAGGAATATAATTCACCCCTCCACTTT	TRBV5-5	-	TRBJ1-6	-
CASSLRDSNSPLHF	TGTGCCAGCAGCCTCCGGGACAGTAATTCACCCCTCCACTTT	TRBV7-3	TRBD1	TRBJ1-6	-
CASTGSDYGYTF	TGTGCCAGCACGGGTTCCGACTATGGCTACACCTTC	TRBV12-3/TRBV12-4	-	TRBJ1-2	-